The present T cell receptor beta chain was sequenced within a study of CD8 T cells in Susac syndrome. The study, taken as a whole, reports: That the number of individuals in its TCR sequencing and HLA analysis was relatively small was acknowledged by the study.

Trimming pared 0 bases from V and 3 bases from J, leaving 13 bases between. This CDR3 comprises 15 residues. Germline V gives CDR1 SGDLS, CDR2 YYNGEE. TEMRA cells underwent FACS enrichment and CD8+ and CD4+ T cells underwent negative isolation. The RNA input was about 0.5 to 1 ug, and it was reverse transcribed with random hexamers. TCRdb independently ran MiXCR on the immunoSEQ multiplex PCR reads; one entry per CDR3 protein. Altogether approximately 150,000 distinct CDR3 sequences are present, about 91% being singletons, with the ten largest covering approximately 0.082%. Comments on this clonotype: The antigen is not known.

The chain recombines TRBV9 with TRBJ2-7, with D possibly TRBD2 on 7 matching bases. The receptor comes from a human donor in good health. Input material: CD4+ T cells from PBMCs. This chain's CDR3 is CASSVDAGALYEQYF. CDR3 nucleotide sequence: TGTGCCAGCAGCGTAGACGCGGGGGCCCTCTACGAGCAGTACTTC. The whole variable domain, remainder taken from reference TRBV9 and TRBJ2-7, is DSGVTQTPKHLITATGQRVTLRCSPRSGDLSVYWYQQSLDQGLQFLIQYYNGEERAKGNILERFSAQQFPDLHSELNLSSLELGDSALYFCASSVDAGALYEQYFGPGTRLTVT.